This TCR beta chain was retrieved from a study of blood T cell repertoires in COVID-19 (TCRdb year 2020). Study-wide context: The collaborator samples originated in the United States, Italy and Spain and spanned the acute and convalescent phases of COVID-19. The material from the prospective study consisted of cDNA or gDNA derived from T cells, B-cell-depleted T cells, or PBMCs. Deeply sampled blood TCRbeta repertoires from subjects exposed to, actively infected with, or recovered from COVID-19 were included in the dataset. A freely available public database, intended as a resource for researchers studying the immune response to SARS-CoV-2, is where the repertoires were released. The samples were drawn from two sources: the first 160 participants of the ongoing ImmuneRACE study, and fewer than 1,500 subjects contributed by 6 global collaborators. Nearly every sample came with metadata listing a de-identified subject ID, COVID-19 status, age in years and sex. Where available, HLA class I and class II types were obtained from metadata supplied by the sample provider rather than from assay-based typing. General study outcomes and caveats: The amount of clinical and demographic metadata varied by source and participant and was provided uncurated.

Counted from cysteine to phenylalanine, this CDR3 has 15 amino acids. Here the CDR3 DNA is all that survives: 45 bases in frame from base 1. From a lookup of the germline V gene, CDR1 and CDR2 are SGDLS and YYNGEE. V trim: 3 bases; J trim: 7 bases; unmatched bases: 6. The immunoSEQ Assay, a bias-controlled multiplex PCR, was used to amplify TCRbeta CDR3 regions from genomic DNA. In the source study's methods: Within the assay, amplification of reference gene primers was used to estimate how many nucleated cells each sample contained. To quantify the absolute abundance of each unique TCRbeta CDR3 rearrangement, sequence reads were collapsed and filtered. For each sample, productive Simpson clonality was calculated as the square root of Simpson's diversity index across productive rearrangements. As stored in TCRdb, this immuneACCESS dataset retains in-frame rearrangements with V and J assigned. A fraction of the clones does not appear; measured against another copy, unresolved V genes explain less than half of the discrepancy, and the remainder lacks a known reason. V, J and clone size were drawn from that table, and D and trimming were deduced from the DNA. Recorded for this sample are 50,000 to 60,000 clones; approximately 90% of them occurred a single time. The ten most abundant clones make up 5.5% to 8% of the sample.

Concerning this clone: Its antigen is currently not known. Base qualities were left out, and no much larger clone turns up one base away.

The collaborating institutions used their own protocols to collect whole blood in K2EDTA tubes. For TCRbeta analysis, collaborators shipped samples as frozen whole blood, isolated PBMCs, or DNA extracted from either of those sample types. The TCR was taken from a man aged 35-49 years with acute or convalescent COVID-19. The V and J segments used are TRBV9 and TRBJ1-4, with TRBD1 identical over 10 junction bases. The sequenced sample was peripheral blood. The nucleotide sequence reads TGTGCCAGCAGCGATCGACAGGGGGCGGGTGAAAAACTGTTTTTT. Its protein product is CASSDRQGAGEKLFF.